What follows are 14 T cell receptor beta chains derived from one specimen sequenced in a study of PD-1 blockade in classical Hodgkin lymphoma. The time point is: newly diagnosed, previously untreated cHL patient sample. Libraries were prepared by immunoSEQ multiplex PCR; TCRdb keeps only in-frame clonotypes and omits some of them. The table lists 47,000 or so clones, about nine tenths of them singletons. Sequenced sample: peripheral blood mononuclear cells (PBMCs). The receptors were sampled from a human donor with classical Hodgkin lymphoma.

The CDR3 here is CASGLVYGRVRETQYF. Here the CDR3 DNA reads TGTGCTAGTGGTTTGGTATACGGGAGGGTTAGGGAGACCCAGTACTTC. The genes are TRBV12-5 and TRBJ2-5; 8 positions match TRBD2. The junction had 8 bases not matched to a gene; V was cut back by 0 bases and J by 5 bases. The CDR3 loop spans 16 amino acids. The germline V gene has CDR1 LGHNT and CDR2 FRNRAP.

This sequence joins TRBV2 and TRBJ2-5; the D gene is possibly TRBD2 (6 bases). Germline CDR1 reads SNHLY; CDR2 reads FYNNEI. CDR3 length: 12 residues. V was clipped by 6 bases and J by 4 bases, with 9 bases between them. CDR3 protein: CASRQAGETQYF. Written as DNA, the CDR3 is TGTGCCAGCAGGCAAGCGGGAGAGACCCAGTACTTC.

The chain uses TRBV11-2 and TRBJ2-5, with D possibly being TRBD1 or TRBD2 (5 bases each). The germline V and J ends were trimmed by 7 bases and 1 base, with 16 bases remaining between them. Per germline, CDR1 SGHAT and CDR2 FQNNGV. This CDR3 is built from 15 residues. CDR3 sequence reads: CASTLGVLLQETQYF. The DNA for the CDR3 is TGTGCCAGCACCTTGGGGGTTCTGCTCCAAGAGACCCAGTACTTC.

In DNA form, the CDR3 reads TGTGCCAGCAAAACAGGGGGGGAGACCCAGTACTTC. Protein sequence: CASKTGGETQYF. The chain uses TRBV2 and TRBJ2-5; 8 bases are a match to TRBD1. The CDR3 covers 12 residues. The V segment lost 7 bases and the J segment 5 bases; nucleotides outside the gene matches: 3. The germline gives CDR1 SNHLY, CDR2 FYNNEI. Looking up the rest from reference TRBV2 and TRBJ2-5 gives the full variable domain: EPEVTQTPSHQVTQMGQEVILRCVPISNHLYFYWYRQILGQKVEFLVSFYNNEISEKSEIFDDQFSVERPDGSNFTLKIRSTKLEDSAMYFCASKTGGETQYFGPGTRLLVL.

The J gene is TRBJ2-5, the V gene TRBV19; TRBD2 aligns across 11 bases. The junction had 9 bases not matched to a gene; V was cut back by 5 bases and J by 4 bases. CDR3 length: 16 residues. Looked up from germline, CDR1 is LNHDA and CDR2 is SQIVND (reference sequence). CDR3 residues: CASSPYLSGGGETQYF. The DNA for the CDR3 is TGTGCCAGTAGTCCATACCTTAGCGGGGGGGGAGAGACCCAGTACTTC.

V and J are TRBV19 and TRBJ2-7, with a tentative D call TRBD2 (6 bases). Germline V gene data show CDR1 as LNHDA and CDR2 as SQIVND (reference sequence). Trimming cost V 9 bases and J 3 bases, with 12 bases left between them. This CDR3 contains 12 residues. CDR3 nucleotide sequence: TGTGCCAGCGGGAGAACTAACTACGAGCAGTACTTC. Protein product: CASGRTNYEQYF.

The J gene is TRBJ2-5, the V gene TRBV11-2; 11 nucleotides agree with TRBD2. Per germline, CDR1 SGHAT and CDR2 FQNNGV. This CDR3 comprises 15 residues. The V gene end was trimmed by 4 bases and the J gene end by 1 base; junction bases not matched to a gene: 2. CDR3 loop: CASSSGLAVQETQYF. The CDR3 nucleotides read TGTGCCAGCAGCTCGGGACTAGCGGTCCAAGAGACCCAGTACTTC.

The V gene is TRBV7-9, the J gene TRBJ1-1; D is ambiguous. There are 15 residues in the CDR3. Germline V CDR1 and CDR2: SEHNR, FQNEAQ (reference sequence). Trimming pared 1 base from V and 1 base from J, leaving 10 bases between. Written as DNA, the CDR3 is TGTGCCAGCAGCTTAGGGTCCCCAGCGAACACTGAAGCTTTCTTT. This sequence encodes CASSLGSPANTEAFF.

This sequence joins TRBV28 and TRBJ2-7; 7 positions match TRBD2. The J segment lost 0 bases and the V segment lost 11 bases, leaving 7 bases of the junction unmatched. The CDR3 is 13 residues long. The germline V gene has CDR1 MDHEN and CDR2 SYDVKM. As DNA, the CDR3 is TGTGCCTCGGGGGGAGGGGTCTCCTACGAGCAGTACTTC. This gives the protein CASGGGVSYEQYF.

DNA of the CDR3: TGTGCCAGTGGACTAGCGGGAGGAATCAATGAGCAGTTCTTC. Its translation is CASGLAGGINEQFF. The chain employs TRBV7-9 and TRBJ2-1; TRBD2 aligns across 14 bases. CDR1 is SEHNR and CDR2 is FQNEAQ in the germline V gene (reference sequence). This CDR3 region has 14 residues. J gave up 6 bases and V 9 bases, and 4 bases lay outside the gene matches. Full variable domain (outside the CDR3, taken from reference TRBV7-9 and TRBJ2-1): DTGVSQNPRHKITKRGQNVTFRCDPISEHNRLYWYRQTLGQGPEFLTYFQNEAQLEKSRLLSDRFSAERPKGSFSTLEIQRTEQGDSAMYLCASGLAGGINEQFFGPGTRLTVL.

This clone was recorded only once. The V call is TRBV2, the J call TRBJ2-3; 9 bases match TRBD1. CDR1 is SNHLY, CDR2 FYNNEI, per germline. The V segment lost 5 bases and the J segment 6 bases; nucleotides outside the gene matches: 3. The CDR3 is 13 amino acids. For the CDR3, the DNA is TGTGCCAGCAGTACGACAGGGGGGGATACGCAGTATTTT. Residues: CASSTTGGDTQYF. Drawing the rest from reference TRBV2 and TRBJ2-3, the complete variable domain is EPEVTQTPSHQVTQMGQEVILRCVPISNHLYFYWYRQILGQKVEFLVSFYNNEISEKSEIFDDQFSVERPDGSNFTLKIRSTKLEDSAMYFCASSTTGGDTQYFGPGTRLTVL.

This rearrangement joins TRBV7-3 to TRBJ2-1; D not certain. The V gene's germline CDR1 is SGHTA and CDR2 FQGTGA. The CDR3 totals 14 residues. V lost 5 bases, J lost 5 bases, and 13 bases lay in between. CDR3 in DNA: TGTGCCAGCAGCCTGTCCGGGCGGAACAATGAGCAGTTCTTC. It yields the protein CASSLSGRNNEQFF.

This chain links TRBV7-2 with TRBJ2-5, with D unresolved. This CDR3 region has 14 residues. From germline, CDR1 is SGHTA and CDR2 FQGNSA. V lost 1 base to trimming and J lost 4 bases, with 10 bases between them. CDR3 amino acids: CASSLVNRPETQYF. The CDR3 DNA sequence: TGTGCCAGCAGCTTAGTTAACAGACCAGAGACCCAGTACTTC.

The genes are TRBV4-1 and TRBJ2-5; 16 bases agree with TRBD2. Germline assignment: CDR1 MGHRA and CDR2 YSYEKL. V dropped 4 bases and J dropped 5; count of bases not matched to a gene: 10. The CDR3 is 18 amino acids. This CDR3 is CASSPGLAGGRRKETQYF. CDR3 sequence (DNA): TGCGCCAGCAGCCCGGGACTAGCGGGAGGGCGCCGCAAGGAGACCCAGTACTTC.